The next 9 T cell receptor beta chains were all read from a single sample in a study of T-cell reconstitution after alpha-beta-depleted transplantation in children. Unique molecular identifiers were built into the TCRbeta library. TCRdb used MiXCR to reprocess the PCR reads, holding one entry per CDR3 protein. The table shows 190,000 or so distinct CDR3 sequences, with around 7% occurring only once. The specimen was PBMCs from the stem cell graft donor, collected from the stem cell graft. These receptors came from a human donor who donated a stem cell graft to a child with Wiskott-Aldrich syndrome.

The sample holds many counts of this clonotype. The chain combines TRBV7-2 with TRBJ2-7, with no clear D. Germline CDR1 and CDR2: SGHTA and FQGNSA. The CDR3 length is 14 residues. Between the trimmed V and J ends, which lost 5 bases and 2 bases, there was a span of 13 bases. CDR3 sequence (DNA): TGTGCCAGCAGCCCGTGGACGGGTCCCTACGAGCAGTACTTC. This translates into CASSPWTGPYEQYF. The variable domain in full, with the rest retrieved from reference TRBV7-2 and TRBJ2-7, is GAGVSQSPSNKVTEKGKDVELRCDPISGHTALYWYRQSLGQGLEFLIYFQGNSAPDKSGLPSDRFSAERTGGSVSTLTIQRTQQEDSAVYLCASSPWTGPYEQYFGPGTRLTVT.

This clonotype was counted at least ten times. V and J are TRBV20-1 and TRBJ1-1, with 9 positions matching TRBD1. The CDR3 consists of 14 residues. CDR1 and CDR2 (germline): DFQATT, SNEGSKA (reference sequence). J lost 5 bases, V lost 3 bases, and 7 bases had no gene match. The CDR3 loop reads CSARPGQGGTEAFF. The CDR3 DNA reads as TGCAGTGCTAGGCCGGGACAGGGTGGGACTGAAGCTTTCTTT.

This clonotype has a count of ten or more. The chain has TRBV12-3 or TRBV12-4 and TRBJ1-1, with D unclear. The V gene lost 5 bases and the J gene lost 1 base, with 14 bases spanning the gap. The CDR3 is 15 amino acids. The CDR3, as DNA: TGTGCCAGCAGTACTACGCGGAGGCCGAACACTGAAGCTTTCTTT. The encoded protein is CASSTTRRPNTEAFF.

This clonotype was found many times. This chain joins TRBV5-1 and TRBJ1-1, with TRBD1 as a possible D gene (6 bases). This CDR3 is built from 16 residues. Between the trimmed V and J ends, which lost 4 bases and 1 base, there was a span of 17 bases. Germline CDR1 reads SGHRS; CDR2 reads YFSETQ. CDR3 bases: TGCGCCAGCAGCCAAAATTCCGCGGGGGCGAACACTGAAGCTTTCTTT. As protein: CASSQNSAGANTEAFF.

At least ten counts were recorded for this clonotype. The gene calls are TRBV12-3 or TRBV12-4 and TRBJ1-1, with TRBD1 matching over 10 bases. The junction had 1 base not matched to a gene; V was cut back by 2 bases and J by 4 bases. The CDR3 is 14 residues long. The CDR3 nucleotides read TGTGCCAGCAGTTTACGGACAGGGGGCACTGAAGCTTTCTTT. It codes for CASSLRTGGTEAFF.

The chain joins TRBV9 to TRBJ2-1, with 7 nucleotides matching TRBD2. CDR1 is SGDLS and CDR2 is YYNGEE in the germline V gene. The CDR3 loop spans 16 amino acids. Trimming at V came to 3 bases and at J to 8 bases, leaving 14 bases not matched to a gene. Written as DNA, the CDR3 is TGTGCCAGCAGCGCCAGTCTAATACGGGAGGAGGATGAGCAGTTCTTC. As protein: CASSASLIREEDEQFF.

This clonotype was seen ten or more times. This chain links TRBV9 with TRBJ1-2; D unresolved. This CDR3 spans 14 amino acids. V was pared by 2 bases and J by 6 bases, with 14 bases between. Per germline, CDR1 SGDLS and CDR2 YYNGEE. CDR3 DNA sequence: TGTGCCAGCAGCGTGGACCCGAAGTCGGATGGCTACACCTTC. Its protein product is CASSVDPKSDGYTF.

The sample holds many counts of this clonotype. V is TRBV7-2 and J is TRBJ2-1, with D hard to call. Germline CDR1 SGHTA, CDR2 FQGNSA. The CDR3 is 16 residues long. Trimming took 5 bases from V and 0 from J, leaving 14 bases between them. This CDR3 reads CASSRGRVSSYNEQFF. As DNA, the CDR3 is TGTGCCAGCAGCCGAGGACGGGTCAGCTCCTACAATGAGCAGTTCTTC.

This clonotype has ten or more counts. This chain joins TRBV6-1 and TRBJ2-2; 9 nucleotides agree with TRBD2. After removal of 5 bases from V and 5 bases from J, the junction contained 12 bases not matched to a gene. Germline loops: CDR1 MNHNS, CDR2 SASEGT. The length of the CDR3 is 17 residues. This CDR3 is CASSQRAGGRDTGELFF. As DNA, the CDR3 is TGTGCCAGCAGTCAGCGAGCGGGGGGAAGAGATACCGGGGAGCTGTTTTTT.